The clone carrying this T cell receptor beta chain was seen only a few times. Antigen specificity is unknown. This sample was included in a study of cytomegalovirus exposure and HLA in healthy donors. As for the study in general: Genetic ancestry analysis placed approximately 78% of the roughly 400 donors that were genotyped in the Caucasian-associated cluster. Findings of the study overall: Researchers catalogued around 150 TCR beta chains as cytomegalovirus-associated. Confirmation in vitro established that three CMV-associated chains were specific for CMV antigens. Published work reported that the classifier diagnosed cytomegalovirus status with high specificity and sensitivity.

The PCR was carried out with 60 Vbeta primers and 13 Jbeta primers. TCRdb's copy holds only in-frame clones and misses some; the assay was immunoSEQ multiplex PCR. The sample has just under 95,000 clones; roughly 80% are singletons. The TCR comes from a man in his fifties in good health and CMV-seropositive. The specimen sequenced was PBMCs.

The DNA for the CDR3 is TGCGCCAGCAGCCCCTGGACAGGGGTGAATGAAAAACTGTTTTTT. Translation gives CASSPWTGVNEKLFF. This sequence joins TRBV5-1 and TRBJ1-4, with TRBD1 matching 9 bases. The CDR3 consists of 15 residues. The V gene's germline CDR1 is SGHRS and CDR2 YFSETQ. V lost 4 bases and J lost 5; bases outside the gene matches: 6.